The T cell receptor beta chain described here comes from a study of OX40 agonist ivuxolimab in advanced cancers. Study-wide background: Dosing consisted of intravenous ivuxolimab at 0.01 to 10 mg/kg every 2 weeks.

The repertoire was sequenced with immunoSEQ multiplex PCR; TCRdb's copy has only in-frame clones and lacks some. Of approximately 75,000 clones in the sample, roughly 90% were seen once. This clone was recorded once. Trimming took 5 bases from V and 5 from J, leaving 18 bases between them. The CDR3 runs 15 residues. Germline CDR1 MDHEN, CDR2 SYDVKM. The chain carries TRBV28 and TRBJ1-1; D is perhaps TRBD1 (5 bases). This receptor was obtained from an adult with an advanced solid tumor such as melanoma, head and neck, liver or kidney cancer. Sequenced material: CD4+ or CD8+ T cells sorted from blood, taken in a trial of the OX40 agonist ivuxolimab. Here the CDR3 DNA reads TGTGCCAGCAGTCCCGAGACGGGGGGGAGGACTGAAGCTTTCTTT. Its protein is CASSPETGGRTEAFF.